Below, 10 T cell receptor beta chains from the same sample are listed, as sequenced in a study of T cell repertoires in cytomegalovirus infection (dated by TCRdb to the late 2010s). Reads for this sample came from an Illumina HiSeq 1500. TCRdb applied fastp at Q25 and MiXCR to the public reads, then kept only in-frame beta chains. Identical CDR3 protein sequences are pooled into one entry, listed with their most common genes and DNA. This sample gives 300,000 to 400,000 distinct CDR3 sequences in total; 25% to 30% of them show up just once. Of the sample, 15% to 25% is held by the ten largest clones. Their cognate antigens are unknown. Explained via the paper, the treatment or condition label denotes: in vitro stimulation with specific CMV peptide epitopes to enrich CMV-specific T cells. This material consisted of cultured PBMCs, taken from culture after CMV antigen stimulation. These receptors came from a human donor in good health (CMV status not recorded). Some clones in this sample may be carry-over from other donors' samples.

The V and J genes are TRBV10-2 and TRBJ2-7; 10 bases map to TRBD2. V dropped 3 bases and J dropped 0; count of bases not matched to a gene: 5. Germline V gene sequence: CDR1 WSHSY, CDR2 SAAADI. CDR3 length: 16 amino acids. The CDR3 sequence: CASSDIAGGLSYEQYF. CDR3 sequence (DNA): TGCGCCAGCAGTGATATAGCGGGAGGCCTCTCCTACGAGCAGTACTTC.

The rearrangement links TRBV11-2 to TRBJ1-6; no reliable D call. Germline V CDR1 and CDR2: SGHAT, FQNNGV. V was trimmed by 3 bases and J by 8 bases, leaving 14 bases between them. This CDR3 contains 15 residues. Here the CDR3 reads CASSLFESRHSPLHF. The CDR3 DNA sequence: TGTGCCAGCAGCTTGTTTGAGAGCCGGCATTCACCCCTCCACTTT.

A few counts support this clonotype. V gene TRBV4-1 combines with J gene TRBJ1-1, with 9 bases fitting TRBD1. V was pared by 1 base and J by 1 base, with 4 bases of the junction left unmatched. The CDR3 covers 16 residues. Germline CDR1 is MGHRA and CDR2 is YSYEKL. CDR3 in DNA: TGCGCCAGCAGCCAAGTTTCGGGACAGGGGAACACTGAAGCTTTCTTT. This gives the protein CASSQVSGQGNTEAFF.

The chain combines TRBV5-1 with TRBJ1-5; D perhaps matches TRBD1 (5 bases). The CDR3 runs 13 residues. From germline, CDR1 is SGHRS and CDR2 YFSETQ. With 4 bases removed from V and 7 bases from J, the gap between germline ends came to 12 bases. CDR3 nucleotide sequence: TGCGCCAGCAGCCAGGGAGTAGGACAGCCCCAGCATTTT. It codes for CASSQGVGQPQHF.

This clonotype was seen at least ten times. The chain uses TRBV11-2 and TRBJ1-2, with D unclear. The CDR3 consists of 13 residues. V was cut by 5 bases and J by 4 bases, with 11 bases left in between. Germline V gives CDR1 SGHAT, CDR2 FQNNGV. CDR3 in DNA: TGTGCCAGCAGCCCCGGACTGACCTATGGCTACACCTTC. Protein: CASSPGLTYGYTF.

The J gene is TRBJ2-7, the V gene TRBV7-1, with D unclear. TRBV7-1 is sorted into the ORF group, with uncertain function. Trimming removed 5 bases from V and 3 bases from J, with 20 bases in between. The CDR3 consists of 16 residues. The CDR3 region has the DNA TGTGCCAGCAGCACCCTGTTGGGTCAGAGACACTACGAGCAGTACTTC. Translating gives CASSTLLGQRHYEQYF.

This chain links TRBV5-1 with TRBJ2-2; D gene unclear. The CDR3 is 14 residues long. V dropped 4 bases and J dropped 4 bases, with 11 bases sitting between them. Per germline, CDR1 SGHRS and CDR2 YFSETQ. CDR3 bases: TGCGCCAGCAGCCAAAGACCCCGCACCGGGGAGCTGTTTTTT. Translating it yields CASSQRPRTGELFF.

This clonotype was observed many times. The chain joins TRBV5-5 to TRBJ2-3; D is unresolved. Looked up from germline, CDR1 is SGHKS and CDR2 is YYEKEE (reference sequence). The CDR3 is 16 amino acids. The V and J ends lost 2 bases and 0 bases respectively, with 13 bases between them. The CDR3 reads CASSFPRTASTDTQYF. The CDR3 DNA reads as TGTGCCAGCAGCTTCCCAAGGACGGCGAGCACAGATACGCAGTATTTT.

V gene TRBV9 combines with J gene TRBJ2-3; TRBD1 agrees at 8 bases. In germline, CDR1 is SGDLS, CDR2 YYNGEE. The CDR3 sequence is 16 residues long. Trimming cost V 4 bases and J 3 bases; bases outside gene matches: 10. The CDR3 DNA is TGTGCCAGCAGCCTACGGACAGGGACCTCGACAGATACGCAGTATTTT. Residues: CASSLRTGTSTDTQYF.

In nucleotides, the CDR3 is TGTGCCAGTAGTATGAGGTATGGGTCCATAGCTCTAGAGAGCTCCTACAATGAGCAGTTCTTC. Its protein is CASSMRYGSIALESSYNEQFF. V usage is TRBV19 and J usage is TRBJ2-1; D uncertain. Deletions cut 3 bases from V and 0 bases from J, with 27 bases between. In germline, CDR1 is LNHDA, CDR2 SQIVND (reference sequence). The CDR3 totals 21 residues.